The 7 T cell receptor beta chains below all came from one sample that was sequenced in a study of CD8 T cells in Susac syndrome. About 0.5 to 1 ug RNA was reverse transcribed with random hexamers. In TCRdb, the immunoSEQ multiplex PCR reads were re-called with MiXCR into one record per CDR3 protein. This table has fewer than 200,000 distinct CDR3 sequences, 85% to 95% appearing once. Sequencing used CD4+ T cells from PBMCs. These receptors originate from a human donor with Susac syndrome.

J is TRBJ2-7 and V is TRBV30; D may match TRBD1 or TRBD2 (5 bases each). Between the trimmed V and J ends, which lost 0 bases and 4 bases, there was a span of 10 bases. CDR3 length equals 13 residues. The V gene's germline CDR1 is GTSNPN and CDR2 SVGIG (reference sequence). The CDR3 here is CAWSVVGAYEQYF. The CDR3 DNA follows: TGTGCCTGGAGTGTAGTCGGGGCGTACGAGCAGTACTTC.

The chain links TRBV7-8 to TRBJ1-5; D unclear. Germline CDR1 SGHVS, CDR2 FQNEAQ. V was trimmed by 2 bases and J by 9 bases, leaving 20 bases between them. CDR3 length equals 16 residues. The CDR3: CASSLRNSPFLGPQHF. The CDR3 region has the DNA TGTGCCAGCAGCTTACGGAACAGTCCTTTCCTTGGGCCCCAGCATTTT.

The chain recombines TRBV3-1 with TRBJ1-1; 7 nucleotides align to TRBD1. J was trimmed by 3 bases and V by 4 bases; bases with no gene match: 8. The CDR3 loop spans 15 amino acids. Germline V gene sequence: CDR1 LGHDT, CDR2 YNNKEL (reference sequence). CDR3 bases: TGTGCCAGCAGCCCAAGGGAGGGGGCGGACACTGAAGCTTTCTTT. This translates into CASSPREGADTEAFF. The full variable domain, with the rest looked up from reference TRBV3-1 and TRBJ1-1, is DTAVSQTPKYLVTQMGNDKSIKCEQNLGHDTMYWYKQDSKKFLKIMFSYNNKELIINETVPNRFSPKSPDKAHLNLHINSLELGDSAVYFCASSPREGADTEAFFGQGTRLTVV.

V gene TRBV27 combines with J gene TRBJ1-5; 7 positions agree with TRBD1. Unmatched junction bases numbered 7, after V lost 3 bases and J lost 5 bases. Germline CDR1 is MNHEY and CDR2 is SMNVEV (reference sequence). The CDR3 runs 15 residues. CDR3 in DNA: TGTGCCAGCAGTTTCGACAGGGATGGAGATCAGCCCCAGCATTTT. Its protein is CASSFDRDGDQPQHF.

A single count supports this clonotype. The rearrangement links TRBV21-1 to TRBJ1-6. TRBV21-1 has pseudogene status. This CDR3 is 14 amino acids long. The CDR3 coding sequence is TGTGCCAGCAGCAAAGTAGAGGGAATCAGACCCCTCCACTTT. As protein: CASSKVEGIRPLHF.

The CDR3, as DNA: TGTGCCATCAGTGAACCGGGACAGGGGACGGAGACCCAGTACTTC. Protein: CAISEPGQGTETQYF. The chain links TRBV10-3 to TRBJ2-5; 10 bases match TRBD1. The CDR3 runs to 15 residues. Unmatched junction bases numbered 6, after V lost 3 bases and J lost 5 bases. Germline CDR1 is ENHRY and CDR2 is SYGVKD.

The chain is built from TRBV30 and TRBJ1-6, with D maybe TRBD1 (5 bases). The CDR3 is 12 residues long. Germline-derived CDR1 and CDR2 are GTSNPN and SVGIG (reference sequence). V lost 1 base to trimming and J lost 11 bases, with 9 bases between them. In DNA form, the CDR3 reads TGTGCCTGGAGTGGGGGGATTACACCCCTCCACTTT. Its protein is CAWSGGITPLHF.